This passage covers 21 T cell receptor beta chains from one sample sequenced in a study of OX40 agonist ivuxolimab in advanced cancers. Some clones are missing from TCRdb's copy, which holds only in-frame ones; the method was immunoSEQ multiplex PCR. The sample yields 110,000 or so clones, 85% to 95% seen once. This material consisted of CD4+ or CD8+ T cells sorted from blood, taken in a trial of the OX40 agonist ivuxolimab. The receptors derive from an adult with an advanced solid tumor such as melanoma, head and neck, liver or kidney cancer.

This chain uses TRBV2 with TRBJ2-1, with TRBD2 matching 7 bases. This CDR3 contains 15 residues. With V trimmed by 4 bases and J by 10 bases, 13 bases remained unmatched. Germline V CDR1 and CDR2: SNHLY, FYNNEI. The CDR3 region is CASSGLAISRGEQFF. The CDR3 DNA reads as TGTGCCAGCAGTGGACTAGCTATTTCCCGGGGGGAGCAGTTCTTC.

The chain uses TRBV7-2 and TRBJ2-5, with D unresolved. The J call may be wrong; the DNA end is better matched by TRBJ2-7. The CDR3 spans 13 residues. CDR1 and CDR2 from the germline V gene are SGHTA and FQGNSA. In DNA form, the CDR3 reads TGTGCCAGCAGCTTAATCAAGACCTACGAGCAGTACTTC. This translates into CASSLIKTYEQYF.

This chain joins TRBV9 and TRBJ2-1, with TRBD2 matching over 8 bases. Germline V gives CDR1 SGDLS, CDR2 YYNGEE. Trimming took 3 bases from V and 4 from J; bases not matched to a gene: 9. The CDR3 runs 16 residues. The CDR3 DNA is TGTGCCAGCAGCGCCCAACCCGGGGGGGGGTACAATGAGCAGTTCTTC. Protein sequence: CASSAQPGGGYNEQFF.

This clone is a singleton in its sample. V usage is TRBV19 and J usage is TRBJ1-2; D might be TRBD1 (5 bases). From germline, CDR1 is LNHDA and CDR2 SQIVND (reference sequence). V was pared by 10 bases and J by 6 bases, with 30 bases between. The CDR3 consists of 17 residues. The chain's CDR3 is CATLSLGEDYLSHGYTF. The CDR3, as DNA: TGTGCCACCTTAAGTCTAGGGGAGGACTACTTATCGCATGGCTACACCTTC.

This clone was found once. This chain joins TRBV13 and TRBJ2-7; 7 bases align to TRBD1. The germline V gene encodes CDR1 PRHDT and CDR2 FYEKMQ (reference sequence). The CDR3 has 15 residues. The J segment lost 0 bases and the V segment lost 5 bases, leaving 7 bases of the junction unmatched. The CDR3 is CASSLTGTPSYEQYF. The CDR3, as DNA: TGTGCCAGCAGCCTGACAGGGACACCCTCCTACGAGCAGTACTTC.

The rearrangement uses TRBV4-1 and TRBJ1-4; no clear D. CDR3 length equals 16 residues. Germline V gives CDR1 MGHRA, CDR2 YSYEKL. V was shortened by 1 base and J by 4 bases, with 13 bases between the two germline ends. CDR3 protein: CASSQGSSGDNEKLFF. DNA of the CDR3: TGCGCCAGCAGCCAAGGGTCTAGCGGGGATAATGAAAAACTGTTTTTT.

The CDR3 is CASSLGLDISDTQYF. CDR3 in DNA: TGCGCCAGCAGCTTGGGGCTAGATATTAGCGATACGCAGTATTTT. The rearrangement uses TRBV5-1 and TRBJ2-3, with D uncertain. Deletions cut 0 bases from V and 6 bases from J, with 14 bases between. Germline V gives CDR1 SGHRS, CDR2 YFSETQ. The CDR3 runs 15 residues. Combining the CDR3 with reference TRBV5-1 and TRBJ2-3 gives the whole variable domain KAGVTQTPRYLIKTRGQQVTLSCSPISGHRSVSWYQQTPGQGLQFLFEYFSETQRNKGNFPGRFSGRQFSNSRSEMNVSTLELGDSALYLCASSLGLDISDTQYFGPGTRLTVL.

In the case of this clone: This CDR3 is also generated by other DNA sequences in the sample. The chain uses TRBV11-2 and TRBJ1-1; 8 positions match TRBD1. Germline V gene data show CDR1 as SGHAT and CDR2 as FQNNGV. V trimming: 5 bases; J trimming: 2 bases; junction bases outside the gene matches: 4. CDR3 length equals 14 residues. CDR3: CASSRDRGNTEAFF. CDR3 DNA: TGTGCCAGCAGCCGTGACAGGGGAAACACTGAAGCTTTCTTT.

V gene TRBV25-1 combines with J gene TRBJ2-5; 7 nucleotides line up with TRBD2. From germline, CDR1 is MGHDK and CDR2 SYGVNS. The CDR3 length is 15 residues. V lost 3 bases to trimming and J lost 4 bases; unmatched junction nucleotides: 8. The CDR3 bases are TGTGCCAGCAGTGACTCGATGTGGGGGGGAGAGACCCAGTACTTC. Its translation is CASSDSMWGGETQYF.

The chain links TRBV4-1 to TRBJ1-2, with unresolved D. CDR1 and CDR2 from the germline V gene are MGHRA and YSYEKL. There are 16 residues in the CDR3. V lost 1 base and J 4 bases, leaving 16 bases between the germline ends. In nucleotides, the CDR3 is TGCGCCAGCAGCCAAGGGCCCTCGACACAACTCTATGGCTACACCTTC. Protein product: CASSQGPSTQLYGYTF.

The chain is built from TRBV2 and TRBJ1-6, with a weak D call TRBD1 (6 bases). CDR1 and CDR2 from the germline V gene are SNHLY and FYNNEI. Trimming left V 8 bases short and J 9 bases short, with 11 bases between. The length of the CDR3 is 12 residues. The CDR3 reads CASGGAGSPLHF. In DNA, the CDR3 is TGTGCCAGCGGGGGGGCTGGTTCACCCCTCCACTTT.

This rearrangement joins TRBV9 to TRBJ2-2; D might be TRBD1 (5 bases). The CDR3 spans 15 residues. V lost 6 bases and J lost 7, with 19 bases in between. The germline gives CDR1 SGDLS, CDR2 YYNGEE. DNA for the CDR3: TGTGCCAGCACCCCGAATCAGGGATTGGTCGGGGAGCTGTTTTTT. Its translation is CASTPNQGLVGELFF.

The chain joins TRBV5-6 to TRBJ1-3; the D is unclear. The CDR3 has 12 residues. Germline CDR1 reads SGHDT; CDR2 reads YYEEEE. The V gene lost 5 bases and the J gene lost 4 bases, with 7 bases spanning the gap. The CDR3 nucleotides read TGTGCCAGCAGTTTCACCGGAAACACCATATATTTT. Translated, it gives CASSFTGNTIYF.

The chain uses TRBV23-1 and TRBJ1-1, with D perhaps matching TRBD1 (5 bases). TRBV23-1 is known as an ORF, though its function is uncertain. CDR3 length equals 10 residues. V lost 9 bases and J 7 bases, leaving 9 bases between the germline ends. The CDR3, as DNA: TGCGCCAGACCCGGGGGTGAAGCTTTCTTT. It codes for CARPGGEAFF.

To note about this clone: Other DNA variants within this sample encode the same CDR3. The CDR3 sequence: CASSYARDEQYF. The CDR3 nucleotides are TGTGCCAGCAGTTACGCCAGGGACGAGCAGTACTTC. The rearrangement links TRBV6-6 to TRBJ2-7; D perhaps matches TRBD1 (5 bases). In germline, CDR1 is MNHNY, CDR2 SVGAGI (reference sequence). Trimming took 2 bases from V and 5 from J, leaving 7 bases between them. This CDR3 has 12 amino acids.

The chain couples TRBV7-8 to TRBJ1-1; D is ambiguous. Germline V gene lookup returns CDR1 SGHVS and CDR2 FQNEAQ. The CDR3 length is 15 residues. V was pared by 5 bases and J by 11 bases, with 24 bases between. CDR3 DNA: TGTGCCAGCAGCCCCCGAGACGGACCATTACCGGGGGCTTTCTTT. It codes for CASSPRDGPLPGAFF.

This chain links TRBV7-2 with TRBJ2-1; D is unclear. CDR3 length: 15 residues. CDR1 SGHTA and CDR2 FQGNSA come from the germline V gene. Trimming cost V 1 base and J 0 bases, with 7 bases left between them. CDR3 in DNA: TGTGCCAGCAGCTTAGACTACAGCTCCTACAATGAGCAGTTCTTC. The encoded protein is CASSLDYSSYNEQFF.

The genes are TRBV18 and TRBJ1-4, with D unresolved. CDR1 KGHSH and CDR2 LQKENI come from the germline V gene. This CDR3 is 12 amino acids long. V was cut by 4 bases and J by 3 bases, with 3 bases left in between. CDR3 sequence (DNA): TGTGCCAGCTCACAGGCTAATGAAAAACTGTTTTTT. It yields the protein CASSQANEKLFF.

The chain joins TRBV11-1 to TRBJ2-5; TRBD1 agrees at 7 bases. The DNA matches TRBJ2-7 better at its end, which makes the J call doubtful. The CDR3 is made up of 15 amino acids. CDR1 is SGHAT, CDR2 FQDESV, per germline (reference sequence). This chain's CDR3 is CASSLGTGTPYEQYF. DNA of the CDR3: TGTGCCAGCAGCTTAGGGACAGGAACCCCCTACGAGCAGTACTTC.

CDR3 protein: CASRDLGISEAFF. The CDR3 nucleotides are TGTGCCAGCAGAGACCTCGGGATTTCTGAAGCTTTCTTT. The V gene is TRBV2, the J gene TRBJ1-1; D is unclear. Germline V gene lookup returns CDR1 SNHLY and CDR2 FYNNEI. V lost 6 bases and J lost 6, with 14 bases in between. The CDR3 loop spans 13 amino acids.

The rearrangement uses TRBV5-1 and TRBJ1-2; D ambiguous. In germline, CDR1 is SGHRS, CDR2 YFSETQ. This CDR3 has 14 residues. The V and J ends lost 2 bases and 8 bases respectively, with 16 bases between them. This CDR3 reads CASSFKTDSGGYTF. The CDR3 bases are TGCGCCAGCAGCTTTAAAACCGACTCGGGAGGCTACACCTTC.